What follows are 5 T cell receptor beta chains derived from one specimen sequenced in a study of T cell changes during pregnancy in multiple sclerosis. TCRdb's copy holds only in-frame clones and misses some; the assay was immunoSEQ multiplex PCR. The data show fewer than 85,000 clones, with more than 85% seen just once and 1.5% to 2% held by the top ten. The sequenced sample was peripheral blood, obtained in the first trimester of pregnancy. Receptors originate from a female donor in good health, enrolled as a control in a pregnancy study.

The rearrangement links TRBV5-1 to TRBJ2-5, with D perhaps matching TRBD1 (5 bases). Germline loops: CDR1 SGHRS, CDR2 YFSETQ. The CDR3 runs 16 residues. Trimming shortened V by 3 bases and J by 0 bases, and 15 bases separated the two germline ends. CDR3 nucleotide sequence: TGCGCCAGCAGCTCACCCCTGACAGAATACCAAGAGACCCAGTACTTC. The encoded protein is CASSSPLTEYQETQYF.

This clone was detected only a few times. The chain carries TRBV5-1 and TRBJ1-2, with D uncertain. In germline, CDR1 is SGHRS, CDR2 YFSETQ. CDR3 length: 13 residues. V was cut by 0 bases and J by 4 bases, with 7 bases left in between. DNA for the CDR3: TGCGCCAGCAGCTTGGAACCCAGCTATGGCTACACCTTC. This translates into CASSLEPSYGYTF.

The rearrangement uses TRBV28 and TRBJ2-2, with a possible D match to TRBD1 (5 bases). The CDR3 spans 14 residues. Germline V gene lookup returns CDR1 MDHEN and CDR2 SYDVKM. Trimming left V 7 bases short and J 5 bases short, with 14 bases between. CDR3: CASTWQGGTGELFF. In DNA form, the CDR3 reads TGTGCCAGCACCTGGCAGGGTGGGACCGGGGAGCTGTTTTTT.

This clone has just one count. The chain carries TRBV18 and TRBJ1-3; TRBD1 agrees at 7 bases. Germline values: CDR1 KGHSH, CDR2 LQKENI. The V and J ends lost 5 bases and 0 bases, in that order; junction bases with no gene match: 7. The CDR3 sequence is 16 residues long. In nucleotides, the CDR3 is TGTGCCAGCTCATACACCAGGGACAGCTCTGGAAACACCATATATTTT. This gives the protein CASSYTRDSSGNTIYF. The variable domain in full, with the rest retrieved from reference TRBV18 and TRBJ1-3, is NAGVMQNPRHLVRRRGQEARLRCSPMKGHSHVYWYRQLPEEGLKFMVYLQKENIIDESGMPKERFSAEFPKEGPSILRIQQVVRGDSAAYFCASSYTRDSSGNTIYFGEGSWLTVV.

This rearrangement joins TRBV6-1 to TRBJ1-5, with 9 bases lining up with TRBD1. The CDR3 totals 15 residues. The germline V gene has CDR1 MNHNS and CDR2 SASEGT. After removal of 8 bases from V and 6 bases from J, the junction contained 11 bases not matched to a gene. CDR3 bases: TGTGCCAGCGGGCCAGGGACAGGGTATGGTCAGCCCCAGCATTTT. Its translation is CASGPGTGYGQPQHF.